This paragraph covers one T cell receptor beta chain sequence. Its antigen is as yet unknown. The CDR3 has 16 residues. Trimming took off 3 bases at V and 7 bases at J, with 18 bases between the two ends. Germline V gene sequence: CDR1 LNHDA, CDR2 SQIVND (reference sequence). Clones were read by immunoSEQ multiplex PCR, and TCRdb kept only the in-frame ones, dropping some. The sample has some 48,000 clones, roughly 83% seen once. The source of the sample is a study of graft-versus-host responses after intestinal transplantation. The study's findings and limits: Individuals who had graft-donor T cell macrochimerism had allografts that showed high graft-versus-host to host-versus-graft clonal ratios. Early post-transplant HvG declines were associated with peak circulating GvH clone levels.

The gene calls are TRBV19 and TRBJ1-4; the D gene is possibly TRBD1 (5 bases). This specimen consisted of unstimulated CD4+ T cells sorted from spleen or lymph node cells, obtained before transplant. This clonotype was obtained from a human donor who was the organ donor for an intestinal transplant. CDR3 sequence reads: CASSIMMTATREKLFF. Here the CDR3 DNA reads TGTGCCAGTAGTATCATGATGACAGCTACTCGTGAAAAACTGTTTTTT. The complete variable domain, with remaining parts taken from reference TRBV19 and TRBJ1-4, reads DGGITQSPKYLFRKEGQNVTLSCEQNLNHDAMYWYRQDPGQGLRLIYYSQIVNDFQKGDIAEGYSVSREKKESFPLTVTSAQKNPTAFYLCASSIMMTATREKLFFGSGTQLSVL.